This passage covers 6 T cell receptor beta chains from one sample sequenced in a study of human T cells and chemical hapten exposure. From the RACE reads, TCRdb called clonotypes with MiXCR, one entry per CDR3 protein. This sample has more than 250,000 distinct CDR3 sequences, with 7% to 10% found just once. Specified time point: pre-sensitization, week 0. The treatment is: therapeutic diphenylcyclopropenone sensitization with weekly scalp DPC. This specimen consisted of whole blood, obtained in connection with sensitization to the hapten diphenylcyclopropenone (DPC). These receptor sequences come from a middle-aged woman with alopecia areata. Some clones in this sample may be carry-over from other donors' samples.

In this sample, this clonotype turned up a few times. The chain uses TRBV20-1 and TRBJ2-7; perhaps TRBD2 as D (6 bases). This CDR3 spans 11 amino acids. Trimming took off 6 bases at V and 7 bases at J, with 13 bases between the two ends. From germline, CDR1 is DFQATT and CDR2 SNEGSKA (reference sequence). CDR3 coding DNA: TGCAGTGCGGAGGGGCCGGGGGAGCAGTACTTC. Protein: CSAEGPGEQYF.

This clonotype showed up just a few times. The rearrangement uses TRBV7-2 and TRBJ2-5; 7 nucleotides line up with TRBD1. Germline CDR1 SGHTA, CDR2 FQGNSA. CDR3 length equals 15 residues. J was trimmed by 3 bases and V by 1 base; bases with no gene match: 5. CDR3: CASSLGQGVKETQYF. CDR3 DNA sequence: TGTGCCAGCAGCTTAGGGCAGGGGGTAAAAGAGACCCAGTACTTC.

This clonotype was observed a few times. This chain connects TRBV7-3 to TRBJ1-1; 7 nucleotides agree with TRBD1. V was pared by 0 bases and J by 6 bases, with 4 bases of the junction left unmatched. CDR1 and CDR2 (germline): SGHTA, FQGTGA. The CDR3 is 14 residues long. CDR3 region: CASSLTGQVAEAFF. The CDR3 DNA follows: TGTGCCAGCAGCTTAACCGGACAGGTGGCTGAAGCTTTCTTT.

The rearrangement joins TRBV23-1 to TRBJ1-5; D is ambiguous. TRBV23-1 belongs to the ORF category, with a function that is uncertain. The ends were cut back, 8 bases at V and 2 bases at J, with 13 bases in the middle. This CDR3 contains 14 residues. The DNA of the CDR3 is TGCGCCAGCGCGAGCGGCCGTCGCAATCAGCCCCAGCATTTT. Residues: CASASGRRNQPQHF.

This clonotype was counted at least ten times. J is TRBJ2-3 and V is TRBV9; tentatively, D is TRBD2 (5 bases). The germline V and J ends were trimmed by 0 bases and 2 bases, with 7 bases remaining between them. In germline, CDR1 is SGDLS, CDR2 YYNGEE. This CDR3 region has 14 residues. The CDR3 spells CASSVERSTDTQYF. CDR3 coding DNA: TGTGCCAGCAGCGTAGAGCGGTCCACAGATACGCAGTATTTT.

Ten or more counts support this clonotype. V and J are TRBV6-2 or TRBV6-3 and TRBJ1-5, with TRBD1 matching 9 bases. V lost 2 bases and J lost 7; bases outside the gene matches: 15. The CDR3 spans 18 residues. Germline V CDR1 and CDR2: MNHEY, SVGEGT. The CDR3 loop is CASSYDGTGFNVRQPQHF. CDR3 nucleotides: TGTGCCAGCAGTTACGACGGGACAGGGTTTAACGTACGGCAGCCCCAGCATTTT.